This is a list of T cell receptor beta chains from one sample in a study of cytomegalovirus exposure and HLA in healthy donors. The protocol was immunoSEQ multiplex PCR, while the TCRdb copy is restricted to in-frame clones and leaves out a portion. The sample records about 150,000 clones, approximately 80% being singletons. The sequencing sample was made of PBMCs. The receptors stem from a woman aged 40 to 50 in good health and CMV-seronegative. CDR3s include the opening cysteine and the closing phenylalanine or tryptophan. Fields, in order: J gene, clone size, D gene, V gene, CDR3 DNA, CDR3 protein. The D gene is left open where the match is weak. Clone size is not always given. Where it is, it says once, few, many or a class for expanded clones.

TRBJ1-1 NA TRBD1 TRBV4-1 TGCGCCAGCAGCCTCCGGGACAGGGGGGTTTCGAGGACTGAAGCTTTCTTT CASSLRDRGVSRTEAFF
TRBJ2-7 NA NA TRBV4-1 TGCGCCAGCAGCCACCCAGGGCGTCCTCCCTACGAGCAGTACTTC CASSHPGRPPYEQYF
TRBJ1-5 NA NA TRBV4-3 TGCGCCAGCAGCCAAGCGTACAGTAGCAATCAGCCCCAGCATTTT CASSQAYSSNQPQHF
TRBJ2-7 NA TRBD2 TRBV4-3 TGCGCCAGCAGCCAAGATCCAGCGGGGGCCGAGCAGTACTTC CASSQDPAGAEQYF
TRBJ1-2 NA NA TRBV20-1 TGCAGTGTCCAAGACGGAGATGGCTACACCTTC CSVQDGDGYTF
TRBJ2-1 NA NA TRBV2 TGTGCCAGCAGTGGGGGGGAAGGTGAGCAGTTCTTC CASSGGEGEQFF
TRBJ2-2 once TRBD2 TRBV6-1 TGTGCCAGCAGTGAACGGGAGGGGTTAGGATCCGGGGAGCTGTTTTTT CASSEREGLGSGELFF
TRBJ1-1 NA NA TRBV4-1 TGCGCCAGCAGCCAGGTAACCCATCGACAGGTCAAGAACACTGAAGCTTTCTTT CASSQVTHRQVKNTEAFF
TRBJ2-5 once TRBD2 TRBV28 TGTGCCAGCAGTCCTCAGGGACTAGCGGGAGTCCAAGAGACCCAGTACTTC CASSPQGLAGVQETQYF
TRBJ2-7 NA TRBD2 TRBV9 TGTGCCAGCAGCTTCAGACCGGGACTATACGAGCAGTACTTC CASSFRPGLYEQYF
TRBJ1-3 NA NA TRBV28 TGTGCCAGCAGTTTAGCAGTCTCTGGAAACACCATATATTTT CASSLAVSGNTIYF
TRBJ2-6 NA NA TRBV5-4 TGTGCCAGCAGCTCTCGGGGTGGGGCCAACGTCCTGACTTTC CASSSRGGANVLTF
TRBJ2-1 NA TRBD1 TRBV13 TGTGCCAGCAGCTACATGGCCCGACAGGGGGTCAATGAGCAGTTCTTC CASSYMARQGVNEQFF
TRBJ2-5 NA TRBD2 TRBV28 TGTGCCAGCAGTCGACTAGCGGGGAGCCAAGAGACCCAGTACTTC CASSRLAGSQETQYF
TRBJ2-3 NA TRBD2 TRBV13 TGTGCCAGCAGCCCGTCGGGGGGAGGGCCTGCGGCAGATACGCAGTATTTT CASSPSGGGPAADTQYF
TRBJ2-6 NA NA TRBV7-2 TGTGCCAGCAGCCCACATCCTAGCTCTGGGGCCAACGTCCTGACTTTC CASSPHPSSGANVLTF
TRBJ2-7 NA NA TRBV28 TGTGCCAGCAGTTTAGCGGTAGGCGGTAAGCAGTACTTC CASSLAVGGKQYF
TRBJ2-3 NA NA TRBV2 TGTGCCAGCCTCCGGAGTGCCACAGATACGCAGTATTTT CASLRSATDTQYF
TRBJ2-5 NA TRBD1 TRBV2 TGTGCCAGCAGGATGACGGGACAGCAAGTCGAGACCCAGTACTTC CASRMTGQQVETQYF
TRBJ1-2 NA NA TRBV5-6 TGTGCCAGCAGCTTAACAGGGACGGCCTATGGCTACACCTTC CASSLTGTAYGYTF
TRBJ2-2 NA TRBD2 TRBV11-3 TGTGCCAGCAGCCATCGGGCGGGGGCCGGGGAGCTGTTTTTT CASSHRAGAGELFF
TRBJ1-1 once NA TRBV5-6 TGTGCCAGCAGCTTCCCGACGGGGGGCACTGAAGCTTTCTTT CASSFPTGGTEAFF
TRBJ2-1 few NA TRBV11-3 TGTGCCAGCAGCTTAGTGGGGGGGGCTTTTCTCTTC CASSLVGGAFLF
TRBJ2-1 NA TRBD1 TRBV27 TGTGCCAGCAGTCAAAGACAGGGTTCCTACAATGAGCAGTTCTTC CASSQRQGSYNEQFF
TRBJ2-1 NA TRBD2 TRBV6-1 TGTGCCAGCAGTGGGGGGGGCGGGGGGGCCTACAATGAGCAGTTCTTC CASSGGGGGAYNEQFF
TRBJ2-7 NA TRBD1 TRBV4-2 TGTGCCAGCAGCCAGCAGGGGGCCTACGAGCAGTACTTC CASSQQGAYEQYF
TRBJ1-2 NA TRBD1 TRBV28 TGTGCCACCGGACAGGCAGCTAACTATGGCTACACCTTC CATGQAANYGYTF
TRBJ1-5 NA NA TRBV19 TGTGCCAGTAGTGCACAGGGAGGGCAGCCCCAGCATTTT CASSAQGGQPQHF
TRBJ2-3 NA TRBD1 TRBV7-3 TGTGCCAGCAGCTACGACAGGGATCGATTAGATACGCAGTATTTT CASSYDRDRLDTQYF
TRBJ2-7 NA TRBD1 TRBV2 TGTGCCAGCAGACTCGGGACAGGGGGTGGCGAGCAGTACTTC CASRLGTGGGEQYF
TRBJ1-6 NA NA TRBV28 TGTGCCAGCAGTTTATTCGGACAGTATAATTCACCCCTCCACTTT CASSLFGQYNSPLHF
TRBJ2-2 NA TRBD1 TRBV28 TGTGCCGCCCAACGAGGGGGCGGTGGCACCGGGGAGCTGTTTTTT CAAQRGGGGTGELFF
TRBJ1-2 NA NA TRBV19 TGTGCCAGTAGTAATCCGGGAAACTATGGCTACACCTTC CASSNPGNYGYTF
TRBJ2-1 NA TRBD2 TRBV30 TGTGCCTGGAGTGGACTAGCGGGGGGCCATAGCTCCTACAATGAGCAGTTCTTC CAWSGLAGGHSSYNEQFF
TRBJ1-2 NA TRBD1 TRBV28 TGTGCCAGCAGTTCACCGACCACCGGGACAGGGGCTTATGGCTACACCTTC CASSSPTTGTGAYGYTF
TRBJ1-5 NA TRBD1 TRBV28 TGTGCCAGCAGTTTATCCCTCGGTGACAGGGGGGCACAGCCCCAGCATTTT CASSLSLGDRGAQPQHF
TRBJ2-3 NA TRBD2 TRBV7-9 TGTGCCAGCAGCTTTGGCGGGGGGGGCACAGATACGCAGTATTTT CASSFGGGGTDTQYF
TRBJ2-1 NA NA TRBV4-3 TGCGCCAGCAGCCAAGAATGGACAAACAATGAGCAGTTCTTC CASSQEWTNNEQFF
TRBJ1-5 NA NA TRBV28 TGTGCCAGCAGTTTGTATGATCAGCCCCAGCATTTT CASSLYDQPQHF
TRBJ2-1 NA TRBD2 TRBV6-5 TGTGCCAGCAGTCCCCGGGGGGGGGTCCATGAGCAGTTCTTC CASSPRGGVHEQFF
TRBJ2-2 NA NA TRBV5-6 TGTGCCAGCAGCCCGTCGAACACCGGGGAGCTGTTTTTT CASSPSNTGELFF
TRBJ2-7 NA NA TRBV9 TGTGCCAGCAGCACCGCAGGAGGGAGCCCCCGGATTGGGGAGCAGTACTTC CASSTAGGSPRIGEQYF
TRBJ1-6 NA NA TRBV4-2 TGTGCCAGCAGCCAGACGGGACATAATAATTCACCCCTCCACTTT CASSQTGHNNSPLHF
TRBJ2-1 NA TRBD2 TRBV28 TGTGCCAGCAGTTTAGTAACTAGCGGGAAGTACAATGAGCAGTTCTTC CASSLVTSGKYNEQFF
TRBJ1-2 NA TRBD1 TRBV5-1 TGCGCCAGCAGCTTGGGCGGGGACAGGGGAGCCTACACCTTC CASSLGGDRGAYTF
TRBJ2-1 NA TRBD2 TRBV15 TGTGCCACCAGCAAGGGACTAGCGGGAGCTCATGAGCAGTTCTTC CATSKGLAGAHEQFF
TRBJ2-6 NA NA TRBV28 TGTGCCAGCAGTCCTTGGGCCCTAAGGTCTGGGGCCAACGTCCTGACTTTC CASSPWALRSGANVLTF
TRBJ1-4 NA NA TRBV9 TGTGCCAGCAGCCGGGAGGGGGGATGGGAAAAACTGTTTTTT CASSREGGWEKLFF
TRBJ2-5 NA NA TRBV2 TGTGCCAGCAGGGAACAGGGTGGGAAGTTTGAGACCCAGTACTTC CASREQGGKFETQYF